This T cell receptor beta chain was captured in a study of spatial heterogeneity in lung cancer. This clonotype was counted many times. The library was designed around alpha chains, so this beta chain is a stray read whose abundance carries little weight. V trimming: 3 bases; J trimming: 0 bases; junction bases outside the gene matches: 5. The CDR3 has 20 amino acids. Via MiXCR, TCRdb re-called the 5' RACE reads, giving one row per CDR3 protein. The table has 10,000 to 15,000 distinct CDR3 sequences, 3% to 5% seen once; the top ten hold under 45%. Time point here: sample taken at primary tumor resection. In each case, whole RNA from tumor, nontumor lung or frozen PBMC was sequenced unsorted.

The sample here was PBMCs, taken at surgery. The V and J genes are TRBV23-1 and TRBJ2-6; TRBD2 matches at 16 bases. TRBV23-1 has ORF status, its function being uncertain. This sequence was found in a male donor with early-stage non-small cell lung cancer. CDR3 sequence: CASSHRGLAGGPSGANVLTF. DNA of the CDR3: TGCGCCAGCAGTCATCGGGGACTAGCGGGAGGGCCCTCTGGGGCCAACGTCCTGACTTTC.